Detailed here is one TCR beta chain. The antigen is unknown. The entry originates in a study of OX40 agonist ivuxolimab in advanced cancers. Study details: Among those enrolled, mean age was 60 years (range about 23 to 79) and 82.7% were male. Three dose-escalation patients had partial responses: one with hepatocellular carcinoma and two with cutaneous melanoma.

General study points: Clonal expansion among partial responders at 0.1-3.0 mg/kg ranked near the lowest. Fewer expanded clones were found on average in CD4+ than in CD8+ T cells.

The data were produced by immunoSEQ multiplex PCR, yet TCRdb's version contains in-frame clones alone and is incomplete. The sample lists under 85,000 clones, roughly 85% occurring once. This specimen was CD4+ or CD8+ T cells sorted from blood, taken in a trial of the OX40 agonist ivuxolimab. The receptor comes from an adult with an advanced solid tumor such as melanoma, head and neck, liver or kidney cancer.

The DNA for the CDR3 is TGTGCCAGCAGCTCAGGCGGATTCATGGGGGGCTACACCTTC. It specifies CASSSGGFMGGYTF. The V call is TRBV7-9, the J call TRBJ1-2; D ambiguous. Germline CDR1 SEHNR, CDR2 FQNEAQ (reference sequence). The CDR3 spans 14 residues. Trimming stripped 4 bases from V and 8 bases from J, with 17 bases between.